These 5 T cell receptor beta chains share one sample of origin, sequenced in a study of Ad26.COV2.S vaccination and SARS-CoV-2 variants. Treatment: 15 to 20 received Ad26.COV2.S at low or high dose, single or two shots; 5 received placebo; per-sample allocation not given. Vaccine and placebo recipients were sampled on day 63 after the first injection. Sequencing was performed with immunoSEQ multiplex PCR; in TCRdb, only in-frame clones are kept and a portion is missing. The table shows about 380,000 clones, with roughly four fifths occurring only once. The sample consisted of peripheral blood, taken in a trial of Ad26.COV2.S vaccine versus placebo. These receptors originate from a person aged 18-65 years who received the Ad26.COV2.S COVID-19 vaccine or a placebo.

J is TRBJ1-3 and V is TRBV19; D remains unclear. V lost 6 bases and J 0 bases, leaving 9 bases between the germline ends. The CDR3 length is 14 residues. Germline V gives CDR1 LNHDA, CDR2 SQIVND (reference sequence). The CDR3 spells CASSRSHSGNTIYF. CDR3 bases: TGTGCCAGTAGCCGTTCGCACTCTGGAAACACCATATATTTT.

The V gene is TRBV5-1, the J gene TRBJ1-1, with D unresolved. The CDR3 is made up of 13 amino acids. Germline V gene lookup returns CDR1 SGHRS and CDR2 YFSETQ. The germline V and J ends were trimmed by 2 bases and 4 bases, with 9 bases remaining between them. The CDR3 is CASSFEEGTEAFF. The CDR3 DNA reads TGCGCCAGCAGCTTCGAAGAGGGCACTGAAGCTTTCTTT.

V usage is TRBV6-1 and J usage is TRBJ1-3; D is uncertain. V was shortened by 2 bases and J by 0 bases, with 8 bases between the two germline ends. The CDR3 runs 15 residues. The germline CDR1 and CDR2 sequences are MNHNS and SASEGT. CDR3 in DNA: TGTGCCAGCAGTGAAATGTGGGTCTCTGGAAACACCATATATTTT. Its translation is CASSEMWVSGNTIYF.

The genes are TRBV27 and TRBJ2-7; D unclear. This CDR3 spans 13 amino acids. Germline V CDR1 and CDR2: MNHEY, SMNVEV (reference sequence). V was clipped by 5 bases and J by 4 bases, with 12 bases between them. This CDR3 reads CASSADGHYEQYF. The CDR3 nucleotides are TGTGCCAGCAGTGCGGACGGGCATTACGAGCAGTACTTC.

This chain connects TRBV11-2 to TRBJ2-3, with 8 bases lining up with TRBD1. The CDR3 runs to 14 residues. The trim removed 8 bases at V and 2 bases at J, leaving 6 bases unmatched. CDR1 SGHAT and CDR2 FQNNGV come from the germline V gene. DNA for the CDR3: TGTGCCAGCGCGGACAGGGTCAACACAGATACGCAGTATTTT. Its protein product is CASADRVNTDTQYF.